This TCR beta chain was documented in a study of blood T cell repertoires in COVID-19. Study context: Spain, Italy and the United States supplied samples that represented acute and convalescent COVID-19. In each case, the material was cDNA or gDNA derived from T cells, B-cell-depleted T cells, or PBMCs.

V gave up 4 bases and J gave up 0 bases, with 12 bases separating them. Germline V gene lookup returns CDR1 SNHLY and CDR2 FYNNEI. The length of the CDR3 is 15 residues. This clone was counted only a few times. Authors' analysis steps: From reference gene primer amplification, estimates of nucleated cell counts were derived. Profiling relied on immunoSEQ multiplex PCR, and the TCRdb table lists in-frame clones only, not all of them. V and J calls and clone size are copied from that table; D and trimming were computed from the DNA. This table has a few hundred thousand clones, nearly 90% appearing once.

The TCR was taken from a woman aged 35 to 49 who had recovered from COVID-19. Sequencing used peripheral blood. This chain connects TRBV2 to TRBJ1-1, with D maybe TRBD1 (6 bases). The CDR3 DNA sequence: TGTGCCAGCAGTGGGCAGGGGATGGTGAACACTGAAGCTTTCTTT. Translated: CASSGQGMVNTEAFF.